Listed below are T cell receptor beta chains from one sample, sequenced in a study of blood T cell repertoires in COVID-19. Produced via immunoSEQ multiplex PCR; TCRdb's table is partial and in-frame only. In the table there are about 280,000 clones, roughly nine tenths of which are singletons. The sample consisted of peripheral blood. The receptors originated from a woman aged 25 to 39 with COVID-19, enrolled during active disease. The CDR3 runs from the conserved cysteine through the conserved F or W. D genes are given only for firm matches. Clone size appears in some rows only: once, few, many, or a class for an expanded clone.

TRBJ1-2 | TRBV5-1 | . | TRBD1 | CASRSAPGTGDGYTF | TGCGCCAGCAGATCCGCCCCCGGGACAGGGGACGGCTACACCTTC
TRBJ2-4 | TRBV10-1 | . | TRBD1 | CATLDRGLNNIQYF | TGCGCCACTTTGGACAGGGGCCTCAACAACATTCAGTACTTC
TRBJ2-7 | TRBV11-2 | . | . | CASSPIQVGEQYF | TGTGCCAGCAGCCCCATCCAGGTCGGCGAGCAGTACTTC
TRBJ2-7 | TRBV10-3 | few | TRBD1 | CAISRTGGIRDEQYF | TGTGCCATCAGCCGGACAGGGGGCATTCGAGACGAGCAGTACTTC
TRBJ1-3 | TRBV2 | few | TRBD1 | CASKGDRGGNTIYF | TGTGCCAGCAAAGGGGACAGGGGTGGAAACACCATATATTTT
TRBJ1-6 | TRBV5-4 | . | . | CASSLETGHLNSPLHF | TGTGCCAGCAGCTTGGAGACGGGACACCTTAATTCACCCCTCCACTTT
TRBJ2-7 | TRBV27 | . | TRBD2 | CASTSFSGGSGGASYEQYF | TGTGCCAGCACTTCTTTTTCCGGAGGGAGCGGGGGGGCTTCCTACGAGCAGTACTTC
TRBJ1-5 | TRBV6-2/TRBV6-3 | . | . | CASSPAADPFFQHF | TGTGCCAGCAGCCCCGCGGCAGACCCGTTCTTCCAGCATTTT
TRBJ1-5 | TRBV25-1 | once | TRBD1 | CAVRRDRENQPQHF | TGTGCCGTGCGTCGGGACAGGGAGAATCAGCCCCAGCATTTT
TRBJ1-1 | TRBV19 | . | . | CASSTSPGDTEAFF | TGTGCCAGTAGTACCTCCCCCGGTGACACTGAAGCTTTCTTT
TRBJ1-4 | TRBV4-1 | . | . | CASSQVGGAPREKLFF | TGCGCCAGCAGCCAAGTAGGGGGGGCGCCCCGTGAAAAACTGTTTTTT
TRBJ2-7 | TRBV14 | . | TRBD2 | CASSQDRLAGDYEQYF | TGTGCCAGCAGCCAAGACCGACTAGCGGGAGATTACGAGCAGTACTTC
TRBJ1-1 | TRBV20-1 | . | . | CSASRQRINTEAFF | TGCAGTGCTAGTCGCCAGCGAATAAACACTGAAGCTTTCTTT
TRBJ1-5 | TRBV20-1 | . | . | CSASLDSGGYQHF | TGCAGTGCTAGTTTGGACAGTGGGGGTTATCAGCATTTT
TRBJ2-1 | TRBV21-1 | . | . | CATPAGCYNEQFF | TGTGCCACACCCGCAGGGTGCTACAATGAGCAGTTCTTC
TRBJ1-1 | TRBV27 | . | TRBD1 | CASSSWDRAPEAFF | TGTGCCAGCAGTTCATGGGACAGAGCCCCTGAAGCTTTCTTT
TRBJ2-7 | TRBV11-2 | . | TRBD1 | CASSLGTGSYEQYF | TGTGCCAGCAGCTTAGGGACAGGGTCCTACGAGCAGTACTTC
TRBJ2-7 | TRBV4-1 | few | . | CASRPWAGRPLEQYF | TGCGCCAGCAGACCCTGGGCAGGCCGACCGCTCGAGCAGTACTTC
TRBJ2-7 | TRBV6-5 | . | TRBD2 | CASSYSASGGSYEQYF | TGTGCCAGCAGTTACTCGGCTAGCGGGGGAAGCTACGAGCAGTACTTC
TRBJ2-2 | TRBV7-9 | . | . | CASSLDTKGDVLFF | TGTGCCAGCAGCTTAGATACAAAGGGGGACGTGCTGTTTTTT
TRBJ1-2 | TRBV11-2 | . | . | CASSPTPTSNYGYTF | TGTGCCAGCAGCCCTACCCCGACAAGTAACTATGGCTACACCTTC
TRBJ1-1 | TRBV7-8 | . | TRBD1 | CASSLVGRGTEAFF | TGTGCCAGCAGCTTAGTGGGCAGGGGGACTGAAGCTTTCTTT
TRBJ1-5 | TRBV6-2/TRBV6-3 | . | . | CASSPRGGRKGNQPQHF | TGTGCCAGCAGTCCACGAGGAGGACGGAAGGGCAATCAGCCCCAGCATTTT
TRBJ2-3 | TRBV29-1 | . | . | CSVVGALYDTQYF | TGCAGCGTTGTGGGGGCCTTATACGATACGCAGTATTTT
TRBJ1-5 | TRBV4-1 | . | . | CASSQSRGQPQHF | TGCGCCAGCAGCCAAAGTCGGGGTCAGCCCCAGCATTTT
TRBJ1-1 | TRBV10-1 | . | . | CASSRTKNTEAFF | TGCGCCAGCAGTAGGACAAAGAACACTGAAGCTTTCTTT
TRBJ2-5 | TRBV4-2 | . | TRBD2 | CASSRTGGLVEETQYF | TGTGCCAGCAGCCGGACCGGGGGGTTAGTGGAAGAGACCCAGTACTTC
TRBJ2-5 | TRBV5-4 | . | TRBD1 | CASTVGQGSETQYF | TGTGCCAGCACCGTGGGACAGGGGAGCGAGACCCAGTACTTC
TRBJ2-7 | TRBV7-6 | . | TRBD2 | CASSLLPGGGAYEQYF | TGTGCCAGCAGCCTACTTCCTGGCGGGGGGGCCTACGAGCAGTACTTC
TRBJ2-1 | TRBV5-4 | . | TRBD2 | CASSYGGTSSHNEQFF | TGTGCCAGCAGCTATGGAGGGACTAGCTCCCACAATGAGCAGTTCTTC
TRBJ2-1 | TRBV28 | . | . | CASSLSGGEQFF | TGTGCCAGCAGTTTATCCGGGGGTGAGCAGTTCTTC
TRBJ1-1 | TRBV19 | once | . | CASSPLLGLIAAFF | TGTGCCAGTAGTCCGCTATTGGGGCTTATCGCAGCTTTCTTT
TRBJ1-4 | TRBV13 | few | TRBD1 | CASSLTGQGSGLFF | TGTGCCAGCAGCTTAACAGGACAGGGGTCGGGACTGTTTTTT
TRBJ2-2 | TRBV4-1 | . | . | CASSQGRGYKNTGELFF | TGCGCCAGCAGCCAAGGAAGGGGCTATAAAAACACCGGGGAGCTGTTTTTT
TRBJ1-1 | TRBV5-5 | . | . | CASSLWGDTEAFF | TGTGCCAGCAGCTTGTGGGGAGACACTGAAGCTTTCTTT
TRBJ1-2 | TRBV9 | . | . | CASSARPRGQILAGYTF | TGTGCCAGCAGCGCCCGCCCGCGAGGACAAATATTGGCGGGCTACACCTTC
TRBJ2-1 | TRBV5-1 | . | . | CASSFAGASYNEQFF | TGCGCCAGCAGCTTTGCGGGGGCCTCCTACAATGAGCAGTTCTTC
TRBJ2-1 | TRBV6-5 | . | TRBD2 | CASSYSAGEYNEQFF | TGTGCCAGCAGTTACTCGGCGGGGGAGTACAATGAGCAGTTCTTC
TRBJ1-2 | TRBV5-1 | . | TRBD1 | CASSSSRGSSGRQSPGYGYTF | TGCGCCAGCAGCTCATCCAGGGGGTCGAGTGGGCGCCAAAGTCCAGGCTATGGCTACACCTTC
TRBJ1-4 | TRBV2 | . | . | CASNSRNEKLFF | TGTGCCAGCAATTCGCGGAATGAAAAACTGTTTTTT
TRBJ1-1 | TRBV2 | . | . | CASSEAEGGAFF | TGTGCCAGCAGTGAAGCGGAGGGAGGGGCTTTCTTT
TRBJ2-3 | TRBV6-2/TRBV6-3 | . | TRBD2 | CASSYGVLAADTQYF | TGTGCCAGCAGTTACGGGGTCCTAGCGGCAGATACGCAGTATTTT
TRBJ1-2 | TRBV19 | . | TRBD1 | CASSDPGTVNYGYTF | TGTGCCAGTAGCGACCCCGGGACAGTCAACTATGGCTACACCTTC
TRBJ2-7 | TRBV10-3 | . | . | CAIKRGGEGYEQYF | TGTGCCATCAAAAGGGGGGGAGAAGGCTACGAGCAGTACTTC
TRBJ2-7 | TRBV5-4 | . | TRBD1 | CASSQPDRENEQYF | TGTGCCAGCAGTCAACCCGACAGGGAAAACGAGCAGTACTTC
TRBJ2-5 | TRBV10-3 | . | . | CAISEAPGETQYF | TGTGCCATCAGTGAGGCCCCCGGAGAAACCCAGTACTTC
TRBJ1-1 | TRBV18 | . | TRBD1 | CASSLQGAATEAFF | TGTGCCAGCTCACTCCAGGGGGCGGCCACTGAAGCTTTCTTT
TRBJ2-1 | TRBV4-1 | . | . | CASSRLVDSSSYNEQFF | TGCGCCAGCAGCCGCCTCGTGGACAGCAGCTCCTACAATGAGCAGTTCTTC
TRBJ2-5 | TRBV7-8 | . | . | CASSLDREETQYF | TGTGCCAGCAGCTTAGATAGAGAAGAGACCCAGTACTTC
TRBJ2-1 | TRBV11-3 | . | TRBD1 | CASSSQGQYNEQFF | TGTGCCAGCAGCTCCCAGGGACAGTACAATGAGCAGTTCTTC
TRBJ1-2 | TRBV15 | . | . | CATSRPGGVLYGYTF | TGTGCCACCAGCAGACCCGGGGGGGTCCTCTATGGCTACACCTTC
TRBJ1-3 | TRBV30 | . | . | CAWAMIGSGNTIYF | TGTGCCTGGGCAATGATCGGCTCTGGAAACACCATATATTTT
TRBJ1-1 | TRBV12-5 | . | . | CASGLVILEGTNTEAFF | TGTGCTAGTGGTTTGGTAATACTTGAGGGTACGAACACTGAAGCTTTCTTT
TRBJ1-2 | TRBV23-1 | . | . | CASSSGANYGYTF | TGCGCCAGCAGTTCAGGGGCTAACTATGGCTACACCTTC
TRBJ1-6 | TRBV28 | . | . | CASSLLRGGNSPLHF | TGTGCCAGCAGTTTACTCCGGGGGGGGAATTCACCCCTCCACTTT
TRBJ1-5 | TRBV25-1 | once | . | CASSESTVNQPQHF | TGTGCCAGCAGTGAATCTACAGTCAATCAGCCCCAGCATTTT
TRBJ2-7 | TRBV5-5 | . | TRBD1 | CASIMGQGRYEQYF | TGTGCCTCAATTATGGGACAGGGCCGATACGAGCAGTACTTC
TRBJ2-1 | TRBV14 | . | . | CASSQDPWQGGWGQFF | TGTGCCAGCAGCCAAGATCCGTGGCAGGGGGGATGGGGGCAGTTCTTC
TRBJ1-2 | TRBV19 | . | . | CASSLPGGVYYGYTF | TGTGCCAGTTCCCTCCCGGGGGGCGTGTACTATGGCTACACCTTC